This is a list of T cell receptor beta chains from one sample in a study of response to subunit inactivated influenza vaccine. One entry per CDR3 protein results from TCRdb running MiXCR on the RT-PCR reads. Seen here are hundreds of thousands of distinct CDR3 sequences, around 16% observed once, and the top ten hold 11%. The sample was PBMCs from blood, taken 11 to 12 days after vaccination. These receptors were taken from a man aged 45 to 65 who received an inactivated influenza vaccine. Each CDR3 is given with its conserved first and last residue. The order of the fields is D gene, J gene, clone size, V gene, CDR3 DNA, CDR3 protein. The D gene is left open where the match is weak. Only some rows state a clone size, as once, few, many or a class for expanded clones.

- | TRBJ2-3 | few | TRBV28 | TGTGCCAGCAGTTCCCACTCGGACCCCAGGGATACGCAGTATTTT | CASSSHSDPRDTQYF
- | TRBJ1-2 | - | TRBV4-1 | TGCGCCAGCAGCCAAGCAGGGATCGGTAGCTATGGCTACACCTTC | CASSQAGIGSYGYTF
- | TRBJ2-7 | - | TRBV11-2 | TGTGCCAGCAGCTCAGGGGGGGCATTACCCGGGACACGGATCTACGAGCAGTACTTC | CASSSGGALPGTRIYEQYF
- | TRBJ2-1 | - | TRBV2 | TGTGCCAGCAGTGAATGGGTAGGTGAGCAGTTCTTC | CASSEWVGEQFF
TRBD1 | TRBJ2-5 | - | TRBV7-9 | TGTGCCAGCGGACAGGGGGACAGTAGAGCACATACGACCCAGTACTTC | CASGQGDSRAHTTQYF
- | TRBJ1-3 | - | TRBV18 | TGTGCCAGCTCACCACCCCTCTCTGGAAACACCATATATTTT | CASSPPLSGNTIYF
- | TRBJ2-7 | few | TRBV12-3/TRBV12-4 | TGTGCCAGCAGTGCAAGGAAGGGTCCCGAGCAGTACTTC | CASSARKGPEQYF
- | TRBJ1-1 | many | TRBV6-5 | TGTGCCAGCAGTTACGGGGAGATCGCCACTGAAGCTTTCTTT | CASSYGEIATEAFF
- | TRBJ2-7 | few | TRBV5-1 | TGCGCCAGCAGCTTGATACCCTCAGGCTACGAGCAGTACTTC | CASSLIPSGYEQYF
- | TRBJ1-1 | few | TRBV7-8 | TGTGCCAGCAGCTTTAACCTCTTGAACACTGAAGCTTTCTTT | CASSFNLLNTEAFF
TRBD2 | TRBJ2-7 | - | TRBV15 | TGTGCCACCAGCAGAGATCTGGCGGGAGCCCCATACTTC | CATSRDLAGAPYF
- | TRBJ2-3 | few | TRBV6-1 | TGTGCCAGCAGTGAATCGGTGTCAAGCACAGATACGCAGTATTTT | CASSESVSSTDTQYF
- | TRBJ2-3 | few | TRBV7-2 | TGTGCCAGCAGCTCAGGGTCCCGGGCAAAAGATACGCAGTATTTT | CASSSGSRAKDTQYF
- | TRBJ1-1 | - | TRBV5-6 | TGTGCCAGCAGCTTGGAACTGGGGGGGCCTAGGACTGAAGCTTTCTTT | CASSLELGGPRTEAFF
- | TRBJ2-1 | - | TRBV30 | TGTGCCTGGATCTGGCAGGGACGGACCAATGAGCAGTTCTTC | CAWIWQGRTNEQFF
TRBD2 | TRBJ2-3 | - | TRBV6-2/TRBV6-3 | TGTGCCAGCAGTTACGGGACTAGCAGCACAGATACGCAGTATTTT | CASSYGTSSTDTQYF
TRBD1 | TRBJ1-3 | - | TRBV4-3 | TGCGCCAGCAGCCAAAGCCGACAGGGACCTGGAAACACCATATATTTT | CASSQSRQGPGNTIYF
- | TRBJ2-5 | - | TRBV6-5 | TGTGCCAGCAGTTATGGGAGGCCTCTAGAGACCCAGTACTTC | CASSYGRPLETQYF
- | TRBJ2-3 | - | TRBV4-2 | TGTGCCAGCAGCCGATTGGGGGCCACAGATACGCAGTATTTT | CASSRLGATDTQYF
- | TRBJ2-1 | many | TRBV29-1 | TGCAGCGTCTCCCGGGACTCCCCGGTTGATGAGCAGTTCTTC | CSVSRDSPVDEQFF
TRBD2 | TRBJ2-1 | - | TRBV10-3 | TGTGCCATCAGTGAAGGTGCGGGAGGGCGGAATGAGCAGTTCTTC | CAISEGAGGRNEQFF
TRBD1 | TRBJ2-7 | - | TRBV6-2/TRBV6-3 | TGTGCCAGCAGTTTCCACAGGGGTTCCTACGAGCAGTACTTC | CASSFHRGSYEQYF
- | TRBJ2-2 | - | TRBV5-1 | TGCGCCAGCAGCTTGGATGATTACACCGGGGAGCTGTTTTTT | CASSLDDYTGELFF
- | TRBJ2-1 | - | TRBV29-1 | TGCAGCGCCGAGGGTGGCCTATTTTCCTACAATGAGCAGTTCTTC | CSAEGGLFSYNEQFF
- | TRBJ1-1 | - | TRBV15 | TGTGCCACCAGCAGAGATTACACAAAGGGGAACACTGAAGCTTTCTTT | CATSRDYTKGNTEAFF
- | TRBJ1-4 | few | TRBV20-1 | TGCAGTGCTAGAGGTGAAAAACTGTTTTTT | CSARGEKLFF
TRBD2 | TRBJ2-7 | few | TRBV7-2 | TGTGCCAGCAGCTGGGGGGGAGTCGGGAGGGGATTCTACGAGCAGTACTTC | CASSWGGVGRGFYEQYF
TRBD1 | TRBJ2-2 | few | TRBV20-1 | TGCAGTGCAGGGACAGGGGTGAACACCGGGGAGCTGTTTTTT | CSAGTGVNTGELFF
- | TRBJ2-1 | - | TRBV24-1 | TGTGCCACCGGTACCGTGCACTCCTACAATGAGCAGTTCTTC | CATGTVHSYNEQFF
TRBD1 | TRBJ2-7 | many | TRBV4-3 | TGCGCCAGCAGCCAAACTACAGGGGGCTTCTACGAGCAGTACTTC | CASSQTTGGFYEQYF
TRBD1 | TRBJ1-1 | many | TRBV5-1 | TGCGCCAGCAGCATACAGGGGGCGAACACTGAAGCTTTCTTT | CASSIQGANTEAFF
- | TRBJ2-7 | few | TRBV5-6 | TGTGCCAGCAGTTTGCAAATCGGGGACTGGGCCTACGAGCAGTACTTC | CASSLQIGDWAYEQYF
- | TRBJ1-4 | few | TRBV29-1 | TGCAGCGCCAGGGATGAAAAACTGTTTTTT | CSARDEKLFF
- | TRBJ1-5 | - | TRBV24-1 | TGTGCCACCAGTGTCCCCCGGGGCAGGGAGTCCCAGCATTTT | CATSVPRGRESQHF
- | TRBJ1-4 | few | TRBV7-2 | TGTGCCAGCAGCTCCCGGGCTGGAACAGGGAATGAAAAACTGTTTTTT | CASSSRAGTGNEKLFF
- | TRBJ2-7 | few | TRBV11-2 | TGTGCCAGCAGATATATCCGGGACCCCAAAGGATACGAGCAGTACTTC | CASRYIRDPKGYEQYF
- | TRBJ1-5 | - | TRBV4-3 | TGCGCCAGCAGCCAAGAATTGTGGTCGGTGGCAGGGGCCCAGCCCCAGCATTTT | CASSQELWSVAGAQPQHF
- | TRBJ2-7 | once | TRBV12-3/TRBV12-4 | TGTGCCAGCAGTTTACGTTTCGGGGTCGAGCAGAACTTC | CASSLRFGVEQNF
TRBD2 | TRBJ2-2 | - | TRBV6-2/TRBV6-3 | TGTGCCAGCAATTCCGGGACTAGCGGGATCGCCGGGGAGCTGTTTTTT | CASNSGTSGIAGELFF
- | TRBJ2-1 | - | TRBV6-2/TRBV6-3 | TGTGCCAGCAGTTCTGAAGGGCCAGAGCAGTTCTTC | CASSSEGPEQFF
- | TRBJ2-3 | - | TRBV5-1 | TGCGCCAGCAGCTTGAGATCGTTTACAGGCGGGGCAGATACGCAGTATTTT | CASSLRSFTGGADTQYF
- | TRBJ2-1 | few | TRBV12-3/TRBV12-4 | TGTGCCAGCAGTTTATGGTCGTGGAATGAGCAGTTCTTC | CASSLWSWNEQFF
- | TRBJ2-3 | few | TRBV3-1 | TGTGCCAGCAGCTTTAGCTCGTCGCCACTCGCAGATACGCAGTATTTT | CASSFSSSPLADTQYF
TRBD1 | TRBJ2-5 | - | TRBV6-1 | TGTGCCAGCAGCCACAGGGGTCGGGAGACCCAGTACTTC | CASSHRGRETQYF
TRBD1 | TRBJ1-2 | many | TRBV5-1 | TGCGCCAGCAGCTCCACCGGGACAGGTCATGGCTACACCTTC | CASSSTGTGHGYTF
- | TRBJ1-4 | - | TRBV9 | TGTGCCAGCAGCGTAGCCACTAATGAAAAACTGTTTTTT | CASSVATNEKLFF
- | TRBJ1-2 | - | TRBV6-5 | TGTGCCAGCAGTTACTCGTATATCTCTTCTAACTATGGCTACACCTTC | CASSYSYISSNYGYTF
- | TRBJ2-7 | - | TRBV6-6 | TGTGCCAGCAGACGGGGCCCTACCTACGAGCAGTACTTC | CASRRGPTYEQYF